The entry below describes one T cell receptor beta chain. The data derive from a study of blood T cell repertoires in COVID-19. Study in general: The United States, Italy and Spain supplied acute and convalescent COVID-19 samples.

Libraries were prepared by immunoSEQ multiplex PCR; TCRdb keeps only in-frame clonotypes and omits some of them. Here the sample spans fewer than 300,000 clones, about nine tenths being singletons. From germline, CDR1 is KGHSH and CDR2 LQKENI. The CDR3 consists of 15 residues. V was trimmed by 2 bases and J by 4 bases, leaving 11 bases between them. This chain connects TRBV18 to TRBJ2-2, with a weak D call TRBD2 (5 bases). The sample consisted of peripheral blood. This clonotype originated in a man in his 60s who had recovered from COVID-19. This CDR3 is CASSPWLAGTGELFF. DNA of the CDR3: TGTGCCAGCTCACCATGGCTAGCCGGCACCGGGGAGCTGTTTTTT. The variable domain in full, completed from reference TRBV18 and TRBJ2-2, reads NAGVMQNPRHLVRRRGQEARLRCSPMKGHSHVYWYRQLPEEGLKFMVYLQKENIIDESGMPKERFSAEFPKEGPSILRIQQVVRGDSAAYFCASSPWLAGTGELFFGEGSRLTVL.